This T cell receptor beta chain appears in the sequencing data of a study of T cell repertoires in cytomegalovirus infection. From the reads, TCRdb called clonotypes with MiXCR, one entry per CDR3 protein. Of 680,000 or so distinct CDR3 sequences in the sample, less than 40% were seen once. Looked up from germline, CDR1 is SGHKS and CDR2 is YYEKEE (reference sequence). This CDR3 is built from 14 residues. Unmatched junction bases numbered 9, after V lost 6 bases and J lost 6 bases. V usage is TRBV5-5 and J usage is TRBJ2-7; 10 bases map to TRBD1. Input material: PBMCs. The clonotype was recovered from a human donor in good health (CMV status not recorded). Some clones in this sample may be carry-over from other donors' samples. In DNA form, the CDR3 reads TGTGCCAGCAACGGAGGACAGGGGGTGAGCGAGCAGTACTTC. Protein sequence: CASNGGQGVSEQYF.